The clone carrying this TCR beta chain was counted a few times. Its antigen remains unknown. These data originate in a study of T-cell memory formation after mild COVID-19. Overall study context: There were largely donor-specific TCR clusters. Findings of the study overall: Among clones peaking at day 37 in the second wave, SARS-CoV-2 specificity remained unconfirmed.

Losses at the gene ends were 0 bases for V and 7 bases for J; bases not matched to a gene: 10. The CDR3 has 16 amino acids. Germline assignment: CDR1 MGHRA and CDR2 YSYEKL. UMIs and sample barcodes were carried by the TCR alpha and TCR beta cDNA libraries that 5'RACE produced using constant-segment primers. TCRdb re-derived calls from the 5' RACE reads in MiXCR, one entry per CDR3 protein. The sample yields under 700,000 distinct CDR3 sequences, about a fifth seen once. The clonotype comes from an adult woman who had mild COVID-19 (a few samples of this study predate the infection). Cell type and time point are not known. The rearrangement uses TRBV4-1 and TRBJ1-1; 8 bases are shared with TRBD1. Specimen: PBMCs or a T cell subset sorted from them (not recorded which). CDR3 amino acids: CASSQDLWTGTGEAFF. In DNA, the CDR3 is TGCGCCAGCAGCCAAGATCTCTGGACAGGGACAGGTGAAGCTTTCTTT.